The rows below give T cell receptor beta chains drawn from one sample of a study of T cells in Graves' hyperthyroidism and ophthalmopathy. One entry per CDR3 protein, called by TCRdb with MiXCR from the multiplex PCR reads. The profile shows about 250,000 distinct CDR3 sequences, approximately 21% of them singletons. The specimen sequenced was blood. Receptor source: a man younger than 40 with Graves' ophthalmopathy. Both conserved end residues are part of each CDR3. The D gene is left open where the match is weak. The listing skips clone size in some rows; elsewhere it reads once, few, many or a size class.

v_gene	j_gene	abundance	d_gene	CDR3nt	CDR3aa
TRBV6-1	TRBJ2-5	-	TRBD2	TGTGCCAGCAGTTCCGCGAGACTAGCGGGAGGTGTAGAGACCCAGTACTTC	CASSSARLAGGVETQYF
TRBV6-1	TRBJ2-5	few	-	TGTGCCAGCAGTGTCCAGACGGGAGTCTATGAGACCCAGTACTTC	CASSVQTGVYETQYF
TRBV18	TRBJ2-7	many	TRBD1	TGTGCCAGCTCACCATCCAGGGGGATCTCCTACGAGCAGTACTTC	CASSPSRGISYEQYF
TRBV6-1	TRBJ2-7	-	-	TGTGCCAGCAGTAAGCTCCGGGACGGATACTACGAGCAGTACTTC	CASSKLRDGYYEQYF
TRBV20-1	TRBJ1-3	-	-	TGCAGTGCTAGAATACACCGGAGCTCTGGAAACACCATATATTTT	CSARIHRSSGNTIYF
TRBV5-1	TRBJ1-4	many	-	TGCGCCAGCAGCCTCGGGGGGACGACAACTAATGAAAAACTGTTTTTT	CASSLGGTTTNEKLFF
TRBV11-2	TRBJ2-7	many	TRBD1	TGTGCCAGCAGCGGGACAGGGGTTGCCGAGCAGTACTTC	CASSGTGVAEQYF
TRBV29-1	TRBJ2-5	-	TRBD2	TGCAGCGTTGAAGATTTATGGCTAGCGGGAGAAAGAGAGACCCAGTACTTC	CSVEDLWLAGERETQYF
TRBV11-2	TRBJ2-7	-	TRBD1	TGTGCCAGCAGCTCAAGGACAGGGGCCCCCTACGAGCAGTACTTC	CASSSRTGAPYEQYF
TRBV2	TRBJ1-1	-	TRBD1	TGTGCCAGCAGGAGACTAAACAGGGGGCAGAGCACTGAAGCTTTCTTT	CASRRLNRGQSTEAFF
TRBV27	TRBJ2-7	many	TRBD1	TGTGCCAGCAGCCGGGACAGCTACGAGCAGTACTTC	CASSRDSYEQYF
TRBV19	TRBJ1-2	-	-	TGTGCCAGTAGTCTAGGAGGGATCCGAGGCTACACCTTC	CASSLGGIRGYTF
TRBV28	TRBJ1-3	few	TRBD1	TGTGCCAGCAGCCCTAGGACAGGTGGTGGAAGAGCATATTTT	CASSPRTGGGRAYF
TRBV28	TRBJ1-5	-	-	TGTGCCAGCAACACCTATCAGGTTTTCAATCAGCCCCAGCATTTT	CASNTYQVFNQPQHF
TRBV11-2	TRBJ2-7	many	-	TGTGCCAGCAGCTGGAGGAACTCCTACGAGCAGTACTTC	CASSWRNSYEQYF
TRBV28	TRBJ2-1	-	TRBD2	TGTGCCAGCAGACGCCGTCTAGCGGGAGGGCGGAGTGAGCAGTTCTTC	CASRRRLAGGRSEQFF
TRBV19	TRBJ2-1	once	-	TGTGCCAGTAGTATAGGCTTGGGTTCCTACAATGAGCAGTTCTTC	CASSIGLGSYNEQFF
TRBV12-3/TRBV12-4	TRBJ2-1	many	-	TGTGCCAGCAGCCCGACTAGTTTCACCGGGAATGAGCAGTTCTTC	CASSPTSFTGNEQFF
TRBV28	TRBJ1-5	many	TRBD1	TGTGCCAGCTGGGAACGCAGGGGGCTTCAGCCCCAGCATTTT	CASWERRGLQPQHF
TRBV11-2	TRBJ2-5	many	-	TGTGCCAGCAGCTTTAGGAGGTCCCAAGAGACCCAGTACTTC	CASSFRRSQETQYF
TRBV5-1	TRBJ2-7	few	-	TGCGCCAGCAGCTTACGGGGGCAAATCGGCGACGAGCAGTACTTC	CASSLRGQIGDEQYF
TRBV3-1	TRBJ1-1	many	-	TGTGCCAGCAGCCAAGGTCAGTTGAACACTGAAGCTTTCTTT	CASSQGQLNTEAFF
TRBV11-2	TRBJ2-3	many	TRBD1	TGTGCCAGCAGCTTAGAAGGATACAGGGGGTTAGATACGCAGTATTTT	CASSLEGYRGLDTQYF
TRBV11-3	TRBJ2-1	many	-	TGTGCCAGCAGCCCGCGGTTTGGGGACAATGAGCAGTTCTTC	CASSPRFGDNEQFF
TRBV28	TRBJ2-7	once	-	TGTGCCACCGCCTTCCGGGACGTTTCCTACGAGCAGTACTTC	CATAFRDVSYEQYF
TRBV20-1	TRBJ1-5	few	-	TGCAGTGCTAGAGAAGCCAGGAGAAATCAGCCCCAGCATTTT	CSAREARRNQPQHF
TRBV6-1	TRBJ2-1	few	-	TGTGCCAGCAGTTATGGTGAACTAACGAATGAGCAGTTCTTC	CASSYGELTNEQFF
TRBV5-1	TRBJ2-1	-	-	TGCGCCAGCAGCCTCCGGGAATCCTACAATGAGCAGTTCTTC	CASSLRESYNEQFF
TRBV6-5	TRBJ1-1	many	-	TGTGCCAGCAGTTACTCCATGGGGCAGTACACTGAAGCTTTCTTT	CASSYSMGQYTEAFF
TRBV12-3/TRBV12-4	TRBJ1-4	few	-	TGTGCCAGCACCTCTTCGCTTGAAAAACTGTTTTTT	CASTSSLEKLFF
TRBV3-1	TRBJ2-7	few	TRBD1	TGTGCCAGCAGCCAAGGTAGGGGGCCCTCCTACAATGAGCAGTACTTC	CASSQGRGPSYNEQYF
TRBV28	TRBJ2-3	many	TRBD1	TGTGCCAGCAGTTCTCAGGGGGCAGGTACGCAGTATTTT	CASSSQGAGTQYF
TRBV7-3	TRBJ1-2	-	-	TGTGCCAGCAGCTACGGGACCCTCAACGAAGGCTACACCTTC	CASSYGTLNEGYTF